This T cell receptor (beta chain) comes out of a study of blood T cell repertoires in COVID-19. Study information: Samples representing acute and convalescent COVID-19 were sourced from the United States, Italy and Spain. PBMCs, B-cell-depleted T cells, or T cells provided the cDNA or gDNA that made up the material.

The CDR3 is 13 residues long. The V end was cut by 9 bases, the J end by 5 bases, with 16 bases between. Germline V CDR1 and CDR2: PRHDT, FYEKMQ (reference sequence). Sequencing used immunoSEQ multiplex PCR; TCRdb keeps in-frame clones, though not all of them. Found here are around 100,000 clones, 82% of them singletons; the top ten hold 7% to 9.5%. This clonotype was sampled from a man aged 65 to 79 with acute or convalescent COVID-19. Sequenced: peripheral blood. This rearrangement joins TRBV13 to TRBJ1-2, with no clear D. CDR3 in DNA: TGTGCCAGTAAAAGGAGGGCAGCATATGGCTACACCTTC. As protein: CASKRRAAYGYTF.